The clone carrying this TCR beta chain occurred a few times. The sample comes from a study of blood T cell repertoires in COVID-19. The protocol was immunoSEQ multiplex PCR, while the TCRdb copy is restricted to in-frame clones and leaves out a portion. The table lists about 25,000 clones, 81% of them singletons, with 45% to 60% in the top ten. Germline V lookup: CDR1 MNHEY, CDR2 SVGAGI. This CDR3 has 13 residues. Trimming at V came to 6 bases and at J to 6 bases, leaving 6 bases not matched to a gene. The source of this sequence is a man aged 50-59 years with active or convalescent COVID-19. The sample comprised peripheral blood. The chain carries TRBV6-5 and TRBJ1-2; TRBD1 matches 8 bases. The CDR3 sequence is CASRVGTGDGYTF. CDR3 DNA: TGTGCCAGCAGGGTCGGGACAGGTGATGGCTACACCTTC.